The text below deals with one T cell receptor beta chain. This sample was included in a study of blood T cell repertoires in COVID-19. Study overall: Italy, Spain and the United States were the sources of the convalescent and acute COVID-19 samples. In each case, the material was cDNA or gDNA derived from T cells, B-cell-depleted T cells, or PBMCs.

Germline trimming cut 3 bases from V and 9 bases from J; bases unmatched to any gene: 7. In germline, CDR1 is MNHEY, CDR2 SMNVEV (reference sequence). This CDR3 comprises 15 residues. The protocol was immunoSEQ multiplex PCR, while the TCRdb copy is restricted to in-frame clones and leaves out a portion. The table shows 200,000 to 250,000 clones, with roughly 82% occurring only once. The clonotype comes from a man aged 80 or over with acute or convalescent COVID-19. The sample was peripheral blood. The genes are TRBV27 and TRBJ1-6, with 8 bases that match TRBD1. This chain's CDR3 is CASSFGTGASSPLHF. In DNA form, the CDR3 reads TGTGCCAGCAGTTTCGGGACAGGCGCCTCTTCACCCCTCCACTTT.